These T cell receptor beta chains were read from a single sample in a study of beta chain features in type 1 diabetes. The table came from immunoSEQ multiplex PCR; TCRdb's copy has only in-frame clones and leaves some out. The repertoire holds about 230,000 clones, roughly 17% seen once, with about 0.08% in the top ten. Material: naive CD4+ T cells from blood. The receptors originated from a man under 40 with type 1 diabetes. CDR3s include the opening cysteine and the closing phenylalanine or tryptophan. A D gene is named only where the DNA matches it firmly. Only part of the rows carry a size: once, few, many, or a class if the clone is expanded.

clone_size	v_call	j_call	d_call	cdr3_nt	cdr3_aa
few	TRBV19	TRBJ2-7	.	TGTGCCAGTAGCCGTGGACACCCGGAGAGACTCTACGAGCAGTACTTC	CASSRGHPERLYEQYF
.	TRBV19	TRBJ2-3	TRBD2	TGTGCCAGTACAAAGACTAGCGGGAGTGGATGGACAGATACGCAGTATTTT	CASTKTSGSGWTDTQYF
once	TRBV29-1	TRBJ1-1	TRBD1	TGCAGCGTCGGAACAGGGGCCACTGAAGCTTTCTTT	CSVGTGATEAFF
few	TRBV29-1	TRBJ2-1	.	TGCAGCGTTGTGGGTAGTCCTGACTTCAATGAGCAGTTCTTC	CSVVGSPDFNEQFF
few	TRBV10-3	TRBJ1-1	.	TGTGCCATCAGTGAGACGACAGGCACTGAAGCTTTCTTT	CAISETTGTEAFF
few	TRBV29-1	TRBJ1-4	.	TGCAGCGTTGAATATTTTAAGGACCCAACTAATGAAAAACTGTTTTTT	CSVEYFKDPTNEKLFF
.	TRBV30	TRBJ2-7	.	TGTGCCTGGAGTGTACAGAGCTCCTACGAGCAGTACTTC	CAWSVQSSYEQYF
few	TRBV7-9	TRBJ1-2	.	TGTGCCAGCAGCTTGATTTCAGGGTCCTATGGCTACACCTTC	CASSLISGSYGYTF
.	TRBV11-3	TRBJ2-1	TRBD1	TGTGCCACCCGCCCGGGACAGAGAGTCTCCTACAATGAGCAGTTCTTC	CATRPGQRVSYNEQFF
.	TRBV7-2	TRBJ2-1	.	TGTGCCAGCAGCTTAGTGGCGGGCGGACCTGAGCAGTTCTTC	CASSLVAGGPEQFF
.	TRBV29-1	TRBJ1-2	TRBD1	TGCAGCGTGGAAGATGCGGGGACAGGCGGCTACACCTTC	CSVEDAGTGGYTF
few	TRBV7-8	TRBJ2-3	TRBD2	TGTGCCAGCAGCTTCGGGCGACTAGCGGGTACAGATACGCAGTATTTT	CASSFGRLAGTDTQYF
.	TRBV7-9	TRBJ1-3	.	TGTGCCAGCGACGGTAACGGAAACACCATATATTTT	CASDGNGNTIYF
.	TRBV5-1	TRBJ2-3	.	TGCGCCAGCAGCTTGGGAAGCTCTGGACGGGCAGATACGCAGTATTTT	CASSLGSSGRADTQYF
few	TRBV28	TRBJ2-7	TRBD2	TGTGCCAGCAGCTTTTCTAGCGGAAGCTCCTACGAGCAGTACTTC	CASSFSSGSSYEQYF
.	TRBV5-4	TRBJ2-2	TRBD1	TGTGCCAGCAGCGGAACGGACAGGGGGATAACCGGGGAGCTGTTTTTT	CASSGTDRGITGELFF
few	TRBV27	TRBJ2-7	TRBD2	TGTGCCAGCAGACTAGCGGGTACTAACGAGCAGTACTTC	CASRLAGTNEQYF
.	TRBV30	TRBJ1-1	.	TGTGCCTGGAGCCCGACCGGAAAGATTACTGAAGCTTTCTTT	CAWSPTGKITEAFF
few	TRBV30	TRBJ2-7	TRBD2	TGTGCCTGTTCGGGACTAGCTACCTACGAGCAGTACTTC	CACSGLATYEQYF
.	TRBV30	TRBJ2-1	.	TGTGCCTGGAGTGTCTCTGATTCGGAGCAGTTCTTC	CAWSVSDSEQFF
once	TRBV7-9	TRBJ2-5	.	TGTGCCAGCACCGGGGGCGGGAGTGAGACCCAGTACTTC	CASTGGGSETQYF
.	TRBV25-1	TRBJ2-7	.	TGTGCCAGCAGTGAGAGCTACGAGCAGTACTTC	CASSESYEQYF
.	TRBV14	TRBJ1-5	.	TGTGCCAGCAGCCAAAGTAATAGCAATCAGCCCCAGCATTTT	CASSQSNSNQPQHF
.	TRBV4-2	TRBJ2-5	TRBD1	TGTGCCAGCAGCCAAGGGGACAGGGTAGAGACCCAGTACTTC	CASSQGDRVETQYF
few	TRBV5-4	TRBJ2-1	TRBD1	TGTGCCAGCAGCTTCCCCGGGACAGAGGCTTACAATGAGCAGTTCTTC	CASSFPGTEAYNEQFF
.	TRBV18	TRBJ2-7	.	TGTGCCAGCTCACCGAACCTCGGACGGACGGGAGAGCAGTACTTC	CASSPNLGRTGEQYF
.	TRBV25-1	TRBJ2-5	TRBD1	TGTGCCAGCAGTGATATGGGACAGGGGGCGCGGGAGACCCAGTACTTC	CASSDMGQGARETQYF
.	TRBV28	TRBJ2-6	.	TGTGCCAGCAGTACCGGGGGTGTGGCCAACGTCCTGACTTTC	CASSTGGVANVLTF
few	TRBV29-1	TRBJ1-1	.	TGCAGCGTTTCTGGACGGCAGAACACTGAAGCTTTCTTT	CSVSGRQNTEAFF
.	TRBV4-3	TRBJ2-6	TRBD2	TGCGCCAGCAGCCGTAATTCGGGACTAGCGGCCACTGGGGCCAACGTCCTGACTTTC	CASSRNSGLAATGANVLTF
.	TRBV18	TRBJ2-2	.	TGTGCCAGCTCACCAAATACTCGACCGGGGTGGAACACCGGGGAGCTGTTTTTT	CASSPNTRPGWNTGELFF
.	TRBV29-1	TRBJ2-2	TRBD1	TGCAGCGTCCGACAGGGGGCTGGGACCGGGGAGCTGTTTTTT	CSVRQGAGTGELFF
.	TRBV7-9	TRBJ2-1	TRBD2	TGTGCCAGCAGCCCTAAGGGACTAGTGTGGGTTGAGCAGTTCTTC	CASSPKGLVWVEQFF
few	TRBV4-1	TRBJ2-6	TRBD1	TGCGCCAGCAGCCATCTCAGGACAGGGGGCGGTCCTGCTCTTTTC	CASSHLRTGGGPALF
few	TRBV9	TRBJ2-1	.	TGTGCCAGCAGCGTAACGGGGAGCTCCTACAATGAGCAGTTCTTC	CASSVTGSSYNEQFF
.	TRBV9	TRBJ1-3	.	TGTGCCAGCAGCGTAGCCCCACAGAGCTCTGGAAACACCATATATTTT	CASSVAPQSSGNTIYF
.	TRBV29-1	TRBJ1-2	.	TGCAGCGTTGAAAGAGGTGTAGGACTTCCATATGGCTACACCTTC	CSVERGVGLPYGYTF
few	TRBV9	TRBJ2-5	.	TGTGCCAGCAGCGCGAACCAACAGACCCAGTACTTC	CASSANQQTQYF
few	TRBV29-1	TRBJ2-1	.	TGCAGCGCCCGGGTGGCTCAAGGGGGTGAGCAGTTCTTC	CSARVAQGGEQFF
.	TRBV29-1	TRBJ2-7	TRBD1	TGCAGCGTTGTTGTATTCCGGGACCCAGGGGGCTACGAGCAGTACTTC	CSVVVFRDPGGYEQYF
.	TRBV15	TRBJ2-4	.	TGTGCCACCAGCAGGGGGGGCTTAGCCGATGAGAAAAACATTCAGTACTTC	CATSRGGLADEKNIQYF
few	TRBV18	TRBJ2-3	.	TGTGCCAGCTCACCCTTGGACTGGCGGGGCACAGATACGCAGTATTTT	CASSPLDWRGTDTQYF
few	TRBV20-1	TRBJ1-2	.	TGCAGTGAGGAGGGGAATGGCTACACCTTC	CSEEGNGYTF
few	TRBV19	TRBJ1-1	.	TGTGCCAGTAGTATTCCACGGGAACGGAACACTGAAGCTTTCTTT	CASSIPRERNTEAFF
few	TRBV4-2	TRBJ2-3	.	TGTGCCAGCAGCCAAGATAGGGGCGCAGTGGGGGATACGCAGTATTTT	CASSQDRGAVGDTQYF
few	TRBV29-1	TRBJ2-1	.	TGCAGCGTTGATTATGAGAGCTCCTACAATGAGCAGTTCTTC	CSVDYESSYNEQFF
.	TRBV9	TRBJ2-3	TRBD1	TGTGCCAGCAGCCTAGGACAGGTCTATTACAGAGATACGCAGTATTTT	CASSLGQVYYRDTQYF
.	TRBV9	TRBJ2-1	.	TGTGCCAGCAGCGTCGGGGTAGTCTCCTACAATGAGCAGTTCTTC	CASSVGVVSYNEQFF
.	TRBV2	TRBJ2-7	TRBD2	TGTGCCAGTGAGCGGGACTATGGATACGAGCAGTACTTC	CASERDYGYEQYF
.	TRBV29-1	TRBJ2-1	TRBD2	TGCAGCGTGGGTCGAAACAGCGGGACCAATGAGCAGTTCTTC	CSVGRNSGTNEQFF
few	TRBV30	TRBJ1-1	.	TGTGCCTGGGAACGAGTACTCACTGAAGCTTTCTTT	CAWERVLTEAFF